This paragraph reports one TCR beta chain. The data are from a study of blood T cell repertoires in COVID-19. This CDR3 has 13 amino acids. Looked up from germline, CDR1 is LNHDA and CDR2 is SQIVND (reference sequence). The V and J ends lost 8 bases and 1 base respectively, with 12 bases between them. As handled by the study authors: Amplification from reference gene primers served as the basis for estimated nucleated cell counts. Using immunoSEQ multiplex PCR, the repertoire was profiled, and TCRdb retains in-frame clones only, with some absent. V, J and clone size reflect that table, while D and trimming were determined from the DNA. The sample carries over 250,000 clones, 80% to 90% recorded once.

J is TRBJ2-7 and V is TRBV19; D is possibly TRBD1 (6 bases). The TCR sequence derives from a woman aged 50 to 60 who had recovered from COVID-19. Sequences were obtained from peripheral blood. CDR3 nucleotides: TGTGCCAGTCAGCGACAGGAGTCCTACGAGCAGTACTTC. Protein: CASQRQESYEQYF.